This TCR beta chain was recorded in a study of control samples from healthy donors and cancer patients. V lost 2 bases and J lost 1; bases outside the gene matches: 4. The CDR3 extends over 16 amino acids. Per the germline V gene, CDR1 is LGHDT and CDR2 is YNNKEL (reference sequence). The method was immunoSEQ multiplex PCR; TCRdb's version includes in-frame clones alone and lacks a portion of them. The table includes 150,000 or so clones, roughly 94% detected once. This receptor was taken from a man aged 35-49 years in good health. The rearrangement joins TRBV3-1 (or the pseudogene TRBV3-2) to TRBJ2-4, with TRBD1 matching over 8 bases. The specimen was blood. DNA for the CDR3: TGTGCCAGCAGCCAACAGGGGGCTGGTGCCAAAAACATTCAGTACTTC. It encodes CASSQQGAGAKNIQYF.